Listed below are T cell receptor beta chains from one sample, sequenced in a study of T cells in Graves' hyperthyroidism and ophthalmopathy. Using its own MiXCR run on the multiplex PCR reads, TCRdb lists one record per CDR3 protein. This sample has under 600,000 distinct CDR3 sequences, with around 16% found just once. The source material was blood. All receptors come from a woman aged 40-49 years with Graves' ophthalmopathy. Each CDR3 is given without its conserved first and last residue. Fields, in order: CDR3 protein, J gene, V gene.

CDR3: ASSDGSEAF
J: TRBJ1-1
V: TRBV7-3

CDR3: ASSLEGQGRYGYT
J: TRBJ1-2
V: TRBV5-1

CDR3: ASSSRTSGPPNEQF
J: TRBJ2-1
V: TRBV5-5

CDR3: ASSQAVRGDEKLF
J: TRBJ1-4
V: TRBV4-1

CDR3: ASSWTGPNYGYT
J: TRBJ1-2
V: TRBV5-8

CDR3: AISQGWNTEAF
J: TRBJ1-1
V: TRBV10-3

CDR3: ASSVGGVDQPQH
J: TRBJ1-5
V: TRBV9

CDR3: SARGTDSYSYEQY
J: TRBJ2-7
V: TRBV20-1

CDR3: ASSLPLRVAF
J: TRBJ1-1
V: TRBV11-2

CDR3: ASSFSGQGPYEQY
J: TRBJ2-7
V: TRBV27